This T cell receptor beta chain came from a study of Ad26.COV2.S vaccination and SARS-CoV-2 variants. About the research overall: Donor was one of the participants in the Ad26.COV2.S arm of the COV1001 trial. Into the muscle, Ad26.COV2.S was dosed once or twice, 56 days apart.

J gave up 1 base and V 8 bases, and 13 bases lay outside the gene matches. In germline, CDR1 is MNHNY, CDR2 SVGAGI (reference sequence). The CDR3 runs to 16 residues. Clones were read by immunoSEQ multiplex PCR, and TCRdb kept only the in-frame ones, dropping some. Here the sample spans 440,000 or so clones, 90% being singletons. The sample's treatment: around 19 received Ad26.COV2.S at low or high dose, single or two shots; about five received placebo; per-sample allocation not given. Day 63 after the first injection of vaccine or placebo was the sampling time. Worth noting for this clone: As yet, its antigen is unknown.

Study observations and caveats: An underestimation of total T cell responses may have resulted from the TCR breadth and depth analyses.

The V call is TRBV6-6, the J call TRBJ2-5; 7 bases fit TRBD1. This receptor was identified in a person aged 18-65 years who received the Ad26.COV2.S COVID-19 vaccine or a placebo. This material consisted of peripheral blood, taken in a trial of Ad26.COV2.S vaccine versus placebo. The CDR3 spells CASSSRTGTIQETQYF. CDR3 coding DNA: TGTGCCAGCTCCAGCCGGACAGGCACGATCCAAGAGACCCAGTACTTC.